A selection of T cell receptor beta chains follows, all from one sample in a study of T cell responses to AZD1222 COVID-19 vaccine. Profiled with immunoSEQ multiplex PCR; TCRdb holds only in-frame clones, not every one. The table records about 72,000 clones, around 86% of them present only once. Sequenced here: peripheral blood, sampled on day 0 of AZD1222 vaccination. These receptors were obtained from an adult in good health. CDR3s include the opening cysteine and the closing phenylalanine or tryptophan. The D gene is left open where the match is weak. The size field is filled for only some rows; it gives once, few, many or a size class.

v_call	d_call	clone_size	j_call	cdr3_aa	cdr3_nt
TRBV29-1	-	-	TRBJ1-1	CSVQKGYGAFF	TGCAGCGTTCAGAAGGGGTACGGAGCTTTCTTT
TRBV28	TRBD2	-	TRBJ2-1	CASSLGAAGGNNEQFF	TGTGCCAGCAGTTTAGGGGCTGCGGGGGGGAACAATGAGCAGTTCTTC
TRBV19	-	-	TRBJ2-3	CASSISGPDTQYF	TGTGCCAGTAGTATAAGCGGGCCAGATACGCAGTATTTT
TRBV19	-	-	TRBJ1-2	CASSTQGQGHYGYTF	TGTGCCAGTAGTACCCAGGGGCAGGGACACTATGGCTACACCTTC
TRBV18	-	-	TRBJ1-4	CASSPTTDPNEKLFF	TGTGCCAGCTCGCCTACGACAGACCCTAATGAAAAACTGTTTTTT
TRBV7-2	TRBD1	-	TRBJ1-4	CASGRSGGANEKLFF	TGTGCCAGCGGACGGTCAGGGGGCGCCAATGAAAAACTGTTTTTT
TRBV12-5	TRBD2	-	TRBJ2-3	CASGLMGRGVFTDTQYF	TGTGCTAGTGGTTTGATGGGTCGGGGGGTATTCACAGATACGCAGTATTTT
TRBV6-4	-	-	TRBJ2-3	CASSERPLDTQYF	TGTGCCAGCAGTGAGCGGCCCCTGGATACGCAGTATTTT
TRBV30	TRBD1	-	TRBJ1-3	CAWGTGRGNTIYF	TGTGCCTGGGGGACAGGACGCGGAAACACCATATATTTT
TRBV9	-	many	TRBJ2-4	CASSVLGTQDIQYF	TGTGCCAGCAGCGTACTGGGCACGCAGGACATTCAGTACTTC
TRBV4-3	-	-	TRBJ2-2	CASSQGENTGELFF	TGCGCCAGCAGCCAAGGGGAGAACACCGGGGAGCTGTTTTTT
TRBV2	-	-	TRBJ1-3	CASRQGLENTIYF	TGTGCCAGCAGGCAGGGTTTGGAAAACACCATATATTTT
TRBV28	TRBD2	once	TRBJ2-7	CASSFDSGGSYEQYF	TGTGCCAGCAGTTTTGATAGCGGGGGCTCCTACGAGCAGTACTTC
TRBV18	-	-	TRBJ1-2	CASSPNANPTFYGYTF	TGTGCCAGCTCACCAAACGCGAACCCCACCTTCTATGGCTACACCTTC
TRBV21-1	-	-	TRBJ2-7	CASSKRYEQYF	TGTGCCAGCAGCAAGCGTTACGAGCAGTACTTC
TRBV5-8	TRBD2	-	TRBJ2-1	CASNTLAGSYNEQFF	TGTGCCAGCAATACTCTAGCGGGGTCCTACAATGAGCAGTTCTTC
TRBV2	-	-	TRBJ1-4	CASKGRGPATNEKLFF	TGTGCCAGCAAGGGCCGCGGCCCGGCAACTAATGAAAAACTGTTTTTT
TRBV30	TRBD2	-	TRBJ2-1	CAWRVRGTNEQFF	TGTGCCTGGAGAGTGCGGGGGACCAATGAGCAGTTCTTC
TRBV30	TRBD1	-	TRBJ1-2	CAWSVTGGLGYTF	TGTGCCTGGAGTGTTACAGGGGGCCTTGGCTACACCTTC
TRBV19	-	-	TRBJ1-5	CASSIMWGEGQPQHF	TGTGCCAGTAGTATAATGTGGGGTGAAGGTCAGCCCCAGCATTTT
TRBV6-5	TRBD2	once	TRBJ2-3	CASSRGGLQDTQYF	TGTGCCAGCAGCCGCGGGGGGCTTCAAGATACGCAGTATTTT
TRBV6-5	TRBD1	-	TRBJ1-3	CASFAGGSGNTIYF	TGTGCCAGCTTTGCAGGGGGCTCTGGAAACACCATATATTTT
TRBV18	-	once	TRBJ1-2	CASSPGVGDGYTF	TGTGCCAGCTCACCAGGCGTGGGGGATGGCTACACCTTC
TRBV28	-	-	TRBJ2-5	CASRGVSRGEETQYF	TGTGCCAGCCGAGGAGTTAGCCGGGGAGAAGAGACCCAGTACTTC
TRBV3-1/TRBV3-2	-	-	TRBJ1-5	CASSQGTYQPQHF	TGTGCCAGCAGCCAAGGAACTTATCAGCCCCAGCATTTT
TRBV7-3	TRBD1	-	TRBJ1-2	CASSLGDRPNYGYTF	TGTGCCAGCAGCTTAGGGGACAGGCCTAACTATGGCTACACCTTC
TRBV18	-	-	TRBJ1-1	CASSPPAGHTEAFF	TGTGCCAGCTCACCCCCGGCGGGGCACACTGAAGCTTTCTTT
TRBV12-5	-	few	TRBJ1-5	CASGPDQSRGQPQHF	TGTGCTAGTGGCCCAGATCAAAGCAGGGGACAGCCCCAGCATTTT
TRBV11-3	-	few	TRBJ2-5	CASSSGVLRQETQYF	TGTGCCAGCAGCTCTGGAGTACTGCGGCAAGAGACCCAGTACTTC
TRBV6-2/TRBV6-3	TRBD1	-	TRBJ2-5	CASSSQGARAQETQYF	TGTGCCAGCAGTTCCCAGGGGGCTAGGGCCCAAGAGACCCAGTACTTC
TRBV3-1/TRBV3-2	-	-	TRBJ1-2	CASSQWEDRNYGYTF	TGTGCCAGCAGCCAATGGGAGGACCGAAACTATGGCTACACCTTC
TRBV19	TRBD1	once	TRBJ2-2	CASSTTDRGAAGELFF	TGTGCCAGTAGTACCACCGACAGGGGGGCGGCCGGGGAGCTGTTTTTT
TRBV5-4	-	-	TRBJ2-6	CASSLSRPGSGANVLTF	TGTGCCAGCAGCTTAAGCCGTCCCGGTTCTGGGGCCAACGTCCTGACTTTC
TRBV14	TRBD2	-	TRBJ2-1	CASNQQVAGGINEQFF	TGTGCCAGCAACCAACAGGTGGCGGGGGGTATCAATGAGCAGTTCTTC
TRBV3-1/TRBV3-2	-	-	TRBJ2-5	CASSYNGGETQYF	TGTGCCAGCAGCTACAACGGTGGGGAGACCCAGTACTTC
TRBV9	TRBD2	-	TRBJ2-7	CASSAPFAGGRYEQYF	TGTGCCAGCAGCGCCCCTTTCGCGGGGGGAAGGTACGAGCAGTACTTC
TRBV5-1	TRBD2	-	TRBJ2-5	CASRRGGVETQYF	TGCGCCAGCAGGCGGGGGGGCGTTGAGACCCAGTACTTC
TRBV9	-	once	TRBJ1-1	CASSVAPNTEAFF	TGTGCCAGCAGCGTAGCACCAAACACTGAAGCTTTCTTT
TRBV5-6	-	-	TRBJ1-6	CASSFGQSNSPLHF	TGTGCCAGCAGCTTCGGACAGTCTAATTCACCCCTCCACTTT
TRBV19	TRBD1	-	TRBJ2-7	CASSTDRGYEQYF	TGTGCCAGTAGTACGGACAGGGGGTACGAGCAGTACTTC
TRBV9	TRBD1	-	TRBJ1-4	CASSVGATGRGEKLFF	TGTGCCAGCAGCGTAGGAGCGACAGGGAGAGGTGAAAAACTGTTTTTT
TRBV29-1	-	-	TRBJ2-1	CSVVVTGTYNEQFF	TGCAGCGTTGTCGTTACAGGAACCTACAATGAGCAGTTCTTC
TRBV19	TRBD1	-	TRBJ1-1	CASSPGTANTEAFF	TGTGCCAGTAGTCCCGGGACAGCCAACACTGAAGCTTTCTTT
TRBV28	-	-	TRBJ2-1	CASSVQQVYNEQFF	TGTGCCAGCAGTGTCCAACAGGTCTACAATGAGCAGTTCTTC
TRBV4-1	TRBD1	-	TRBJ2-5	CASSQVARDSAGTQYF	TGCGCCAGCAGCCAAGTCGCCCGGGACAGCGCGGGGACCCAGTACTTC
TRBV18	TRBD2	-	TRBJ2-1	CASSPYSGSSYNEQFF	TGTGCCAGCTCACCTTACAGCGGGAGCTCCTACAATGAGCAGTTCTTC
TRBV28	-	-	TRBJ1-2	CASTGPEFGYGYTF	TGTGCCAGCACGGGTCCCGAATTTGGCTATGGCTACACCTTC
TRBV5-3	-	-	TRBJ1-3	CARSSQSSIYF	TGTGCCAGAAGCTCCCAGTCCTCAATATATTTT
TRBV6-4	TRBD2	-	TRBJ2-2	CASSDPLGAGGSTGELFF	TGTGCCAGCAGTGACCCCCTAGGCGCGGGGGGGAGCACCGGGGAGCTGTTTTTT
TRBV24-1	-	-	TRBJ1-5	CATSSSGNQPQHF	TGTGCCACCAGTTCCAGCGGCAATCAGCCCCAGCATTTT
TRBV11-2	-	-	TRBJ1-1	CASSLDMLGPGTEAFF	TGTGCCAGCAGCTTAGATATGCTGGGCCCGGGCACTGAAGCTTTCTTT
TRBV19	TRBD1	-	TRBJ1-2	CASTGGYGYTF	TGTGCCAGTACAGGGGGCTATGGCTACACCTTC
TRBV19	TRBD1	-	TRBJ2-5	CASSRGQGRQTQYF	TGTGCCAGTAGTAGAGGACAGGGACGACAGACCCAGTACTTC
TRBV2	-	-	TRBJ2-7	CASSDLAANYEQYF	TGTGCCAGCAGTGACTTAGCGGCGAACTACGAGCAGTACTTC
TRBV3-1/TRBV3-2	-	-	TRBJ2-7	CASTADSYEQYF	TGTGCCAGCACAGCGGACTCCTACGAGCAGTACTTC
TRBV11-2	-	-	TRBJ1-2	CASSLGTEYGYTF	TGTGCCAGCAGCTTAGGGACAGAATATGGCTACACCTTC
TRBV6-5	TRBD1	-	TRBJ1-1	CASSTTGDTEAFF	TGTGCCAGCAGTACAACAGGGGACACTGAAGCTTTCTTT
TRBV6-6	-	-	TRBJ1-6	CASSLGRADSPLHF	TGTGCCAGCAGTTTGGGCAGGGCTGATTCACCCCTCCACTTT
TRBV12-5	-	-	TRBJ1-2	CASGLVPGAYGYTF	TGTGCTAGTGGTTTGGTACCCGGGGCCTATGGCTACACCTTC
TRBV6-5	TRBD2	-	TRBJ2-1	CASNPTSGGRGEQFF	TGTGCCAGCAACCCTACTAGCGGGGGGCGAGGTGAGCAGTTCTTC